The T cell receptor (beta chain) described here comes from a study of CD8 T cells in ankylosing spondylitis. Study conclusions and caveats: About 8 highly homologous variants formed a TCR beta motif that appeared characteristic of ankylosing spondylitis blood.

TCRdb passed the 5' RACE reads through MiXCR, listing each CDR3 protein once. Of around 140,000 distinct CDR3 sequences detected, roughly 15% appear once; the ten largest clones hold roughly a third. This clonotype has only a few counts. Its matching antigen is unknown. With 5 bases removed from V and 2 bases from J, the gap between germline ends came to 13 bases. In germline, CDR1 is MDHEN, CDR2 SYDVKM. This CDR3 contains 14 residues. Sequencing used blood, either unsorted or a sorted T cell fraction (not recorded which). This sequence originates from a male donor with ankylosing spondylitis. The chain links TRBV28 to TRBJ2-7; D might be TRBD1 or TRBD2, each matching 5 bases. In DNA form, the CDR3 reads TGTGCCAGCAGTGTCCCGGGACGGGCCTACGAGCAGTACTTC. As protein: CASSVPGRAYEQYF.